Included here is one TCR beta chain sequence, with context. This clonotype was detected only a few times. What antigen it recognizes has not been identified. No per-base quality is available; no much larger clone lies one base away. The data derive from a study of regulatory T cells in long-lasting Graves disease (dated by TCRdb to about 2021). Study-wide context: Patients with newly diagnosed Graves' disease had been on antithyroid drugs for under 3 months. Patients with persistent Graves' disease were compared with patients with newly diagnosed Graves' disease using TCR sequencing and RNA sequencing of peripheral blood. The study was registered as a clinical trial and conducted in China. A total of about 35 samples underwent TCR sequencing, from about 13 patients with persistent Graves' disease and 20 or so patients with newly diagnosed Graves' disease. What the authors observed across the whole study: Persistent Graves' disease patients showed lower TCR Shannon entropy and fewer highly expanded clones than newly diagnosed patients, suggesting clonal expansion. The authors noted that the small sample size was a limitation that may lower accuracy. Sequencing and analysis were limited to the TCR beta chain. Persistent patients shared more public clonotypes among themselves (around 3,000) than newly diagnosed patients did (approximately 900). Only peripheral blood was studied, because thyroid tissue, the primary lesion, was inaccessible. Preferential use of TRBV28, TRBJ1-2 and TRBJ2-5 was observed in persistent disease, whereas TRBV20-1 and TRBJ2-1 were favored in newly diagnosed disease.

The library came from multiplex PCR. Instrument used: Illumina HiSeq 4000. TCR beta libraries were built with iRepertoire HTBI primers and Arm-PCR amplification of CDR3 regions. Before sequencing, the PCR products underwent gel purification. The source study handled its data this way. Across samples, about 64 TRBV and over 11 TRBJ segments were identified and used for gene usage analysis of CDR3 amino acid clonotypes. COPE and FqMerger were used to merge filtered high-quality paired reads into contigs. BLAST was used to align contigs to IMGT TRBV, TRBD and TRBJ reference genes, with CDR3 defined following IMGT. Any clonotype with a frequency above 0.1% was classified as a highly expanded clone. Repertoire diversity was measured by Shannon entropy, and V-J evenness by the Gini coefficient. Public clonotypes were defined as clonotypes shared by more than one individual. The public reads were reanalyzed by TCRdb: fastp trimming at Q25, MiXCR alignment, in-frame beta chains only. Merged by CDR3 protein, the rows form single entries marked with the most common genes and DNA. In this record, the V and J calls reflect TCRdb's handling and not the investigators' own analysis. The sample contains roughly 440,000 distinct CDR3 sequences, 16% of them found a single time. In total, the top ten clones hold approximately 22% of the sample.

Deletion took 6 bases off V and 4 bases off J, with a span of 15 bases between the germline ends. Sequences MNHEY (CDR1) and SMNVEV (CDR2) are obtained from the germline V gene (reference sequence). The CDR3 runs 14 amino acids, cysteine and phenylalanine included. Solely the CDR3 DNA is kept, with 42 bases framed from the first base. The sample's time point label is to be understood as: newly diagnosed GD, antithyroid drugs for less than 3 months. RNA was extracted from PBMCs in TRIzol for both TCR sequencing and RNA sequencing. The diagnosis of Graves' disease was made according to American Thyroid Association guidelines. Patients for the study were recruited at an endocrinology department in Xi'an, China. Each patient gave 8.5 to 9.5 milliliters of peripheral blood, collected in an EDTA anticoagulant tube. PBMCs were isolated by Ficoll Paque Plus density gradient separation without further T cell sorting. An Agilent 2100 Bioanalyzer and agarose gel were used to check RNA quality, and a NanoDrop 2000 was used to measure RNA concentration.

The sample also formed part of further work on T cells in Graves' hyperthyroidism and ophthalmopathy. The second study's paper adds: A patient counted as having stable Graves' hyperthyroidism if no progression to ophthalmopathy occurred over 18 months of follow-up. Hyperthyroidism patients were aged 18 to 65 years and newly diagnosed, with disease duration of less than 2 months. Any patient with an uncontrolled infection, another autoimmune disease, pregnancy or lactation was excluded. Diagnoses were based on clinical symptoms, serum thyroxine and TRAb, thyroid ultrasound and orbital computed tomography. The first round of RT-PCR for the TCR CDR3 was performed with the HTBI primer set and the Qiagen OneStep RT-PCR kit. Blood samples also contained most of the expanded thyroid clonotypes (frequency above 0.001), which suggests that blood repertoires may reflect thyroid immune responses. A model built on a 13 V-J signature distinguished ophthalmopathy from stable hyperthyroidism, reaching 85% to 90% sensitivity and about 81% specificity in cross-validation and 80%/75% in testing. In validation, the model predicted progression to ophthalmopathy a median of around 6.5 months before onset, with approximately 68% sensitivity and roughly 79% specificity. A discovery cohort of around 98 patients, roughly 45 with Graves' ophthalmopathy and 57 with stable Graves' hyperthyroidism, was used to find distinguishing TCR V-J signatures. An independent validation cohort of 18 to 20 hyperthyroidism patients and 15 or so patients who later progressed to ophthalmopathy tested prospective prediction of ophthalmopathy. The roughly 100 discovery patients were randomly divided into training and test sets at a 7:3 ratio. The study also compared thyroid tissue and blood T-cell repertoires from several Graves' hyperthyroidism patients. Following sampling, methimazole starting at 30 mg daily was given to hyperthyroidism patients, and high-dose intravenous methylprednisolone was given to ophthalmopathy patients. The libraries were constructed in a second round of multiplex PCR and then size-selected and purified. Paired-end sequencing of the libraries was performed with 100 bp reads on an Illumina HiSeq2000. SOAPnuke was used to process the raw data, with reads discarded if the reads contained adapters or uncalled bases, had a mean Phred below 15, or lacked an exact constant-primer or identifier match. High-quality paired reads were merged using COPE v1.2.5, and each unique nucleotide sequence was defined as a clonotype. MiTCR v1.1 was used to align clonotypes to the IMGT TRBV, TRBD and TRBJ reference segments. Only V-J combinations with frequency above 0.0001, covering 99% to 99.2% of repertoires, were analysed. The TCS score was defined as F50 (clonal expansion) divided by E x V (chaos), with BLOSUM62-based TCRdist calculated between CDR3 peptides within each V-J. Welch's t-statistics and random forest reduced approximately 520 V-J features to 13, which were used in a naive Bayes classifier (R e1071). No statistical method was used to set the sample size in advance, and investigators knew the group allocation. The paper reports TCR Vbeta CDR3 sequencing of approximately 140 peripheral blood samples: 43 ophthalmopathy, fewer than 80 hyperthyroidism and around 17 progressor patients.

The receptor was isolated from a woman between 18 and 30 years old with Graves disease. Donor details come from another sample of the same person, matched by shared clones. The chain is made from TRBV27 and TRBJ1-1, and perhaps TRBD1 as D gene, on 5 matching bases. Sequencing was performed on peripheral blood mononuclear cells (PBMCs), taken at new diagnosis, from a patient treated with antithyroid drugs. CDR3 loop: CASSPVAGGTEAFF. The DNA sequence reads TGTGCCAGCAGCCCCGTAGCGGGGGGCACTGAAGCTTTCTTT.